The clone carrying this T cell receptor (beta chain) was recorded at least ten times. This sample stems from a study of T cells in Graves' hyperthyroidism and ophthalmopathy. Regions amplified from RNA transcripts were the TCR beta CDR3 regions. First-round RT-PCR with HTBI primers amplified the TCR CDR3 region. MiXCR, run by TCRdb on the multiplex PCR reads, gives a single entry per CDR3 protein. The table lists 85,000 to 110,000 distinct CDR3 sequences, over 45% of them singletons, with approximately 27% in the top ten. Trimming took off 0 bases at V and 1 base at J, with 8 bases between the two ends. The V gene's germline CDR1 is SGDLS and CDR2 YYNGEE. The CDR3 has 14 amino acids.

Sequenced input: blood. The chain uses TRBV9 and TRBJ2-7; either TRBD1 or TRBD2 may supply D (5 bases each). The TCR sequence derives from a man aged 40-49 years with Graves' hyperthyroidism. The CDR3 region has the DNA TGTGCCAGCAGCGTAGGAGGGGAGTCCTACGAGCAGTACTTC. Translation gives CASSVGGESYEQYF.